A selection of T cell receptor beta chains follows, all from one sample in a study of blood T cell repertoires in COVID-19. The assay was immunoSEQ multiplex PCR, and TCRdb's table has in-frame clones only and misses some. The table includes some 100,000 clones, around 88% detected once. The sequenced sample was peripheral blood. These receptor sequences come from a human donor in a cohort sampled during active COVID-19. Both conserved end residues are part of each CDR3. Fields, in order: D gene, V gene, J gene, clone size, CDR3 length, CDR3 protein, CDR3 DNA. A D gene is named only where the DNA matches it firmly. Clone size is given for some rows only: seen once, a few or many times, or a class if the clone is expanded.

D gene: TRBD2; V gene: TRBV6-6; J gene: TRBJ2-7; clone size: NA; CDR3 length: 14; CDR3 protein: CASITGTSDYEQYF; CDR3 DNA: TGTGCCAGCATCACCGGGACTAGCGACTACGAGCAGTACTTC
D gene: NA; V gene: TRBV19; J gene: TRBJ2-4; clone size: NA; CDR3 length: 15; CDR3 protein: CASSIDSPGLGIQYF; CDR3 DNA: TGTGCCAGTAGTATAGATTCCCCGGGATTAGGGATTCAGTACTTC
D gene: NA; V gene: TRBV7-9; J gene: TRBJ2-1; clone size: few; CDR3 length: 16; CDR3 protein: CASSSARGNSYNEQFF; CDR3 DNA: TGTGCCAGCAGCTCAGCTAGGGGAAACTCCTACAATGAGCAGTTCTTC
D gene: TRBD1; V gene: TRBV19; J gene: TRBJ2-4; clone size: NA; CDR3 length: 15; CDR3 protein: CASSGTGVAKNIQYF; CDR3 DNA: TGTGCCAGTAGCGGGACAGGGGTTGCCAAAAACATTCAGTACTTC
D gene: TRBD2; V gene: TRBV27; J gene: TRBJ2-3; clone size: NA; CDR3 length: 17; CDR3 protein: CASSGDTGTSKIDTQYF; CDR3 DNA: TGTGCCAGCTCTGGCGATACCGGGACTAGCAAAATAGATACGCAGTATTTT
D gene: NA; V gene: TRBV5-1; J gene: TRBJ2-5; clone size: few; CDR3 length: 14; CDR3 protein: CASSLETAPRTQYF; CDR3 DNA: TGCGCCAGCAGCTTGGAGACAGCCCCGAGGACCCAGTACTTC
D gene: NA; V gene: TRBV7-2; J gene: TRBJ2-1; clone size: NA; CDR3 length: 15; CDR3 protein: CASSLVASEGNEQFF; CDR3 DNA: TGTGCCAGCAGCTTAGTAGCTAGCGAAGGCAATGAGCAGTTCTTC
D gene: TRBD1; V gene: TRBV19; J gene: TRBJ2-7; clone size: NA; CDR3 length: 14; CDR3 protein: CASSGGDRARKEYF; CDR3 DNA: TGTGCCAGTAGTGGCGGGGACAGGGCTAGGAAGGAGTACTTC
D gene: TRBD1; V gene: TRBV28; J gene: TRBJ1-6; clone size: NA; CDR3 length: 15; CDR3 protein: CASIGRDRVNSPLHF; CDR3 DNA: TGTGCCAGCATAGGCCGGGACAGGGTTAATTCACCCCTCCACTTT
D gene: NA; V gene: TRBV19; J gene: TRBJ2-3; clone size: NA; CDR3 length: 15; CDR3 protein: CASSPQGTVTDTQYF; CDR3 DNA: TGTGCCAGTAGTCCCCAGGGGACGGTTACAGATACGCAGTATTTT
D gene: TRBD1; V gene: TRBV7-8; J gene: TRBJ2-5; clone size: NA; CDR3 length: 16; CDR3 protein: CASSSNAGTGEETQYF; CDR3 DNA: TGTGCCAGCAGCTCGAACGCCGGGACAGGGGAAGAGACCCAGTACTTC
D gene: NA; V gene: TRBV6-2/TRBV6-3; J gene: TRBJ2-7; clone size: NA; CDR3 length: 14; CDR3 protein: CASSYSHSSYEQYF; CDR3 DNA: TGTGCCAGCAGTTACTCCCACAGCTCCTACGAGCAGTACTTC
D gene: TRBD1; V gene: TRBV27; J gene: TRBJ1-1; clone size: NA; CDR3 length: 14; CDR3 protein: CASRPGTVHTEAFF; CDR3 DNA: TGTGCCAGCCGACCCGGGACAGTACACACTGAAGCTTTCTTT
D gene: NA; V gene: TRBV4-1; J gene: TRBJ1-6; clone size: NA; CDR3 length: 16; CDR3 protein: CASSQALGRGDSPLHF; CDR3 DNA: TGCGCCAGCAGCCAAGCTCTCGGCAGGGGTGATTCACCCCTCCACTTT
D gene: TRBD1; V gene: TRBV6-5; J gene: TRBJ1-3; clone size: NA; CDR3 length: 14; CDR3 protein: CASSGTGAGNTIYF; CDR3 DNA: TGTGCCAGCAGCGGGACAGGGGCTGGAAACACCATATATTTT
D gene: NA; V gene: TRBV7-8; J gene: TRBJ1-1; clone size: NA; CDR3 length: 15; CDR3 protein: CASSLIDVRVTEAFF; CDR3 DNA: TGTGCCAGCAGCTTAATCGACGTCAGGGTTACTGAAGCTTTCTTT
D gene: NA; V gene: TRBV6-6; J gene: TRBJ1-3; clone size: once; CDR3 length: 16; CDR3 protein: CASSYGSGLSGNTIYF; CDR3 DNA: TGTGCCAGCAGTTACGGCTCAGGGCTCTCTGGAAACACCATATATTTT
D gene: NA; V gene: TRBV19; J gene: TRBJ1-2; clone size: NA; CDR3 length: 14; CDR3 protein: CASTRGAHNYGYTF; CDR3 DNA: TGTGCCAGTACCCGGGGGGCACATAACTATGGCTACACCTTC
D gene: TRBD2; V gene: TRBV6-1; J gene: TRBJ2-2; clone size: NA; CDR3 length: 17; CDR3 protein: CASSEDLAGGRTGELFF; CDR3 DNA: TGTGCCAGCAGTGAAGACCTAGCGGGGGGGCGTACCGGGGAGCTGTTTTTT
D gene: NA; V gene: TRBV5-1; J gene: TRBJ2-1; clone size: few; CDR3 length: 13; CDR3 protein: CASSFSGVSEQFF; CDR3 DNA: TGCGCCAGCAGCTTCTCAGGGGTTAGTGAGCAGTTCTTC
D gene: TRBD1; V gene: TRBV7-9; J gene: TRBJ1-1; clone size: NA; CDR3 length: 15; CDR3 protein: CASSIRTGVNTEAFF; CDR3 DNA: TGTGCCAGCAGCATAAGGACAGGGGTGAACACTGAAGCTTTCTTT
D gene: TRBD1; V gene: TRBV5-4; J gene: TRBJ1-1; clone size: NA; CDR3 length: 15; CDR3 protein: CASSGRDRGNGEAFF; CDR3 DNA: TGTGCCAGCAGCGGACGGGACAGGGGGAACGGTGAAGCTTTCTTT
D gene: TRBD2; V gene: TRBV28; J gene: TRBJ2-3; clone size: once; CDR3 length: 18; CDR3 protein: CASSSRTSGRASTDTQYF; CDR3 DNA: TGTGCCAGCAGTTCGAGGACTAGCGGGAGGGCCTCGACAGATACGCAGTATTTT
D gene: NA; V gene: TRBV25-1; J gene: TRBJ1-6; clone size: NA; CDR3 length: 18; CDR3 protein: CASSEYSYRDGGDSPLHF; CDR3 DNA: TGTGCCAGCAGTGAATATTCTTACAGGGACGGAGGAGACTCACCCCTCCACTTT
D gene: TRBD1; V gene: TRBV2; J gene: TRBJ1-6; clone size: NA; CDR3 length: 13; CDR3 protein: CASKDRYNSPLHF; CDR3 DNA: TGTGCCAGCAAGGACAGGTATAATTCACCCCTCCACTTT
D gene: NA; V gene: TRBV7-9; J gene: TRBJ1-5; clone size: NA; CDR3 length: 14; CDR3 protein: CASSSGQLNKPQHF; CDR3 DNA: TGTGCCAGCAGCTCTGGACAGCTCAATAAGCCCCAGCATTTT
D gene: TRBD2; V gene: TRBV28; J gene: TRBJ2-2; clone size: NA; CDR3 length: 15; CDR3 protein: CASSTSGSLAGELFF; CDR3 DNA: TGTGCCAGCAGCACTAGCGGTAGCCTGGCCGGGGAGCTGTTTTTT
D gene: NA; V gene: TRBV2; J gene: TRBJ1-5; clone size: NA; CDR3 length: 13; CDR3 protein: CASSEVGNQPQHF; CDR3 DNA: TGTGCCAGCAGTGAAGTAGGCAATCAGCCCCAGCATTTT
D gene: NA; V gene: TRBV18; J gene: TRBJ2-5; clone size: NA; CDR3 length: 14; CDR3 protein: CASSPPSVGETQYF; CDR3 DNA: TGTGCCAGCTCACCACCCTCGGTCGGGGAGACCCAGTACTTC
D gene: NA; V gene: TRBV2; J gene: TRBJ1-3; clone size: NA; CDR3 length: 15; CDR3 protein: CASSVQGTSGNTIYF; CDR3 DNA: TGTGCCAGCAGTGTACAGGGAACCTCTGGAAACACCATATATTTT
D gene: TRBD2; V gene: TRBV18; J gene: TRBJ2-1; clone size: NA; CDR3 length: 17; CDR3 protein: CASSPITSGGGYNEQFF; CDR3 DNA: TGTGCCAGCTCACCTATTACTAGCGGGGGCGGCTACAATGAGCAGTTCTTC
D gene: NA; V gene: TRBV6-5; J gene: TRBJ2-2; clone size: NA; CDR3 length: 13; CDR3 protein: CASSWQGPGELFF; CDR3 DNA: TGTGCCAGTAGTTGGCAGGGGCCCGGGGAGCTGTTTTTT
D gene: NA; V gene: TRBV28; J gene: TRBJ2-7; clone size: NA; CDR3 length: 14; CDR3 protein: CASSSRLQTYEQYF; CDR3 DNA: TGTGCCAGCAGTTCCAGGCTCCAGACCTACGAGCAGTACTTC
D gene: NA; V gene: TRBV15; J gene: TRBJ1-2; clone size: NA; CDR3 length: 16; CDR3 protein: CATSRGARREAMFYTF; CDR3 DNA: TGTGCCACCAGCAGAGGGGCCCGGAGGGAAGCTATGTTCTACACCTTC
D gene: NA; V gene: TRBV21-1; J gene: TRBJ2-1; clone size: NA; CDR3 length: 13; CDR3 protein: CASSRQGHNEQFF; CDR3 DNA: TGTGCCAGCAGCAGACAGGGTCACAATGAGCAGTTCTTC
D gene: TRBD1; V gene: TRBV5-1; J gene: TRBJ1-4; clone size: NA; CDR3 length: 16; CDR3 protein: CASSLAGGQGNEKLFF; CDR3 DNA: TGCGCCAGCAGCTTGGCCGGGGGACAGGGGAATGAAAAACTGTTTTTT
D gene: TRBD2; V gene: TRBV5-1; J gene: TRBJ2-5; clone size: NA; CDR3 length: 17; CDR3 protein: CASSLGMLAGGQETQYF; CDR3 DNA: TGCGCCAGCAGCTTGGGCATGCTAGCGGGGGGCCAAGAGACCCAGTACTTC
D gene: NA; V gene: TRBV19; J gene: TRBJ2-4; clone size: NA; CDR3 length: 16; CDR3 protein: CASSREAGEGENIQYF; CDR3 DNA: TGTGCCAGTAGTAGGGAGGCGGGAGAGGGGGAAAACATTCAGTACTTC
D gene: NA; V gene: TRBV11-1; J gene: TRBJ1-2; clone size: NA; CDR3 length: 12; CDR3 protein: CASSSYGGGYTF; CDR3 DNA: TGTGCCAGCAGCTCCTATGGGGGCGGCTACACCTTC
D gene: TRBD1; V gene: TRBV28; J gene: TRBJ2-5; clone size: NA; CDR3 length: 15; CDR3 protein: CASSLSAGGKETQYF; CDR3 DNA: TGTGCCAGCAGTTTATCGGCAGGGGGCAAGGAGACCCAGTACTTC
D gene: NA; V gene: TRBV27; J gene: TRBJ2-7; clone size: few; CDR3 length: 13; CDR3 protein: CASSPQDSYEQYF; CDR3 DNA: TGTGCCAGCAGCCCCCAGGACTCCTACGAGCAGTACTTC
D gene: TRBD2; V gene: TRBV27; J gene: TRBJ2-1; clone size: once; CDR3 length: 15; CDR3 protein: CASSASTSGEAEQFF; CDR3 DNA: TGTGCCAGCAGTGCCAGTACCAGCGGGGAGGCTGAGCAGTTCTTC
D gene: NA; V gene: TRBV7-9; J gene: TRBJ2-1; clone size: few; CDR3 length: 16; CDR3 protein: CASSSWAGGGEDEQFF; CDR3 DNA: TGTGCCAGCAGCTCTTGGGCGGGTGGAGGGGAGGATGAGCAGTTCTTC